This T cell receptor (beta chain) was captured in a study of shared T cell receptors in the human thymus. Produced via immunoSEQ multiplex PCR; TCRdb's table is partial and in-frame only. The repertoire holds about 710,000 clones, with 70% to 90% as singletons. The V and J ends lost 4 bases and 10 bases, in that order; junction bases with no gene match: 10. The CDR3 has 14 amino acids. CDR1 and CDR2 (germline): LGHNA, YSLEER. This clone has just one count. These records were also assigned to another study, of human thymus T cells. That paper states: Unrelated individuals had highly overlapping thymic repertoires, as reported in related research.

The sequence derives from a boy younger than two with a congenital heart defect. The chain has TRBV4-3 and TRBJ2-1, with 7 bases matching TRBD2. The specimen sequenced was thymocytes. DNA for the CDR3: TGCGCCAGCAGCCGCAGCCGACCGGGGGGAGAGCAGTTCTTC. It translates to CASSRSRPGGEQFF.